This T cell receptor (beta chain) appears in the sequencing data of a study of Graves' ophthalmopathy and Graves' hyperthyroidism. Amplified TCR beta CDR3 regions were obtained using RNA transcripts as template. RT-PCR with HTBI primers came first, then second-round multiplex PCR. Using its own MiXCR run on the multiplex PCR reads, TCRdb lists one record per CDR3 protein. In the table there are fewer than 600,000 distinct CDR3 sequences, about 15% of which are singletons. V lost 4 bases to trimming and J lost 6 bases, with 13 bases between them. The CDR3 loop spans 14 amino acids. Germline CDR1 and CDR2: WNHNN and SYGVQD (reference sequence).

Sequences were obtained from blood. V and J are TRBV10-1 and TRBJ2-4; D unresolved. The receptor was isolated from a woman aged 25-40 years with Graves' ophthalmopathy. CDR3 residues: CASSGLRPPNIQYF. The CDR3 DNA reads as TGCGCCAGCAGTGGCCTCAGGCCTCCAAACATTCAGTACTTC.